Detailed here is one TCR beta chain. By two-round multiplex PCR, the TCR beta CDR3 was amplified from genomic DNA. Specific primers for each TRBV and TRBJ gene were what first-round PCR used. MiXCR, run by TCRdb on the multiplex PCR reads, gives a single entry per CDR3 protein. The data show about 51,000 distinct CDR3 sequences, 30% to 35% seen once. V gave up 1 base and J gave up 6 bases; unmatched junction bases: 4. CDR3 length equals 15 residues. The V gene's germline CDR1 is SGHNT and CDR2 YYREEE (reference sequence). These data come from a study of prognosis after radiotherapy for stage I lung cancer.

Sequences were derived from PBMCs, sampled before or after stereotactic body radiation therapy (not recorded which). The chain uses TRBV5-4 and TRBJ1-2; TRBD1 matches at 12 bases. The clonotype was recovered from a donor at least 50 years old with non-small cell lung cancer. The CDR3 here is CASSLRDRGPHGYTF. The DNA for the CDR3 is TGTGCCAGCAGCTTGAGGGACAGGGGGCCGCATGGCTACACCTTC.